This TCR beta chain was identified in a study of blood T cell repertoires in COVID-19. Across the study: Material from acute and convalescent COVID-19 was sourced from the United States, Italy and Spain. The analysed material was cDNA or gDNA that came from T cells, B-cell-depleted T cells, or PBMCs.

Per the germline V gene, CDR1 is LGHDT and CDR2 is YNNKEL (reference sequence). The CDR3 contains 14 residues. V lost 1 base to trimming and J lost 6 bases, with 13 bases between them. Original methodology: It was from reference gene primer amplification that nucleated cell counts were estimated. The method was immunoSEQ multiplex PCR; TCRdb's version includes in-frame clones alone and lacks a portion of them. V and J calls and clone size come straight from that table; D and trimming were deduced from the DNA. Here the sample spans more than 95,000 clones, 88% being singletons. The genes are TRBV3-1 (or the pseudogene TRBV3-2) and TRBJ2-7; D might be TRBD2 (6 bases). Sequenced material: peripheral blood. The receptor's source is a human donor in a cohort sampled during active COVID-19. For the CDR3, the DNA is TGTGCCAGCAGCCAAGGGTCCGGAGGGAGCGAGCAGTACTTC. Translation gives CASSQGSGGSEQYF.